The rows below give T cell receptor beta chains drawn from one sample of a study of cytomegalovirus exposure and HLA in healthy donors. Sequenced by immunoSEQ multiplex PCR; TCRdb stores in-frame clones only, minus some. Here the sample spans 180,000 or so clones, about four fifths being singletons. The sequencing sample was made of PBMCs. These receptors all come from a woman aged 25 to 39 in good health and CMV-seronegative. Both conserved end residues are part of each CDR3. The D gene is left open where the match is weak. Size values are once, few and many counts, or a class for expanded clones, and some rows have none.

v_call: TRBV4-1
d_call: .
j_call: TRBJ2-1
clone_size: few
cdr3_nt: TGCGCCAGCAGCCATGGGGGCCTTTTGGTCTACAATGAGCAGTTCTTC
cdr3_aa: CASSHGGLLVYNEQFF

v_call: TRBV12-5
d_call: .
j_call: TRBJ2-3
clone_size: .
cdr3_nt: TGTGCTAGTGGTAAAAGCGAGGACAACACAGATACGCAGTATTTT
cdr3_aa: CASGKSEDNTDTQYF

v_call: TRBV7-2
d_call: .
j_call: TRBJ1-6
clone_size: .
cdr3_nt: TGTGCCAGCAGCTTCATCAGGGGAAGTGACTCACCCCTCCACTTT
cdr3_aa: CASSFIRGSDSPLHF

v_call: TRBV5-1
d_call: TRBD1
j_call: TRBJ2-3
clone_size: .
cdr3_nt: TGCGCCAGCAGCTTGTGGGGACAGGGGGCGGTCACAGATACGCAGTATTTT
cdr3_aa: CASSLWGQGAVTDTQYF

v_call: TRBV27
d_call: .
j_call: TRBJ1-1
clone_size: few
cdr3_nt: TGTGCCAGCAGTTTCGCAGGGAACACTGAAGCTTTCTTT
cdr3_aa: CASSFAGNTEAFF

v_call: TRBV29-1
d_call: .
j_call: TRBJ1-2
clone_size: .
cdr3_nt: TGCAGCGTTAAGCCCAGGCACGCTAACTATGGCTACACCTTC
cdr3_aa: CSVKPRHANYGYTF

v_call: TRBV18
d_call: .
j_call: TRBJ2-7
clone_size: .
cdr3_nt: TGTGCCAGCTCACCGCCACAGGGCTACGAGCAGTACTTC
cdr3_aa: CASSPPQGYEQYF

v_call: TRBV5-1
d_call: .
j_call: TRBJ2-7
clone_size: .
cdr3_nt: TGCGCCAGCAGCTTAACCAGGTCCTCCTACGAGCAGTACTTC
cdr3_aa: CASSLTRSSYEQYF

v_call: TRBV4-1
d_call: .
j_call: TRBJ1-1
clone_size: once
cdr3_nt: TGCGCCAGCAGCCAAGGACGACAGTCTCTTGAAGCTTTCTTT
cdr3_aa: CASSQGRQSLEAFF

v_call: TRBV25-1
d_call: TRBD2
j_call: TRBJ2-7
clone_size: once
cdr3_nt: TGTGCCAGCAGTGAAACCCACGGGGGGAGGTCCTACGAGCAGTACTTC
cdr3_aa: CASSETHGGRSYEQYF

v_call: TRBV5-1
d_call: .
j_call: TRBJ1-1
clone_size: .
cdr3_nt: TGCGCCAGCAGCTTCCGCAACGCGGGTGGGAACACTGAAGCTTTCTTT
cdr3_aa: CASSFRNAGGNTEAFF

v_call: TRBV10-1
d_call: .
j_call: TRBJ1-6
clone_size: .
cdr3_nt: TGCGCCAGCAGTGAACAGGATAATTCACCCCTCCACTTT
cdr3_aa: CASSEQDNSPLHF

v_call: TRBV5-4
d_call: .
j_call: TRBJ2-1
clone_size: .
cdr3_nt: TGTGCCTGGGCGCAGCTGGGACTCTCCTACAATGAGCAGTTCTTC
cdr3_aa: CAWAQLGLSYNEQFF

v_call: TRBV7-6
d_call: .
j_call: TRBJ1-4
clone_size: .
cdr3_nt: TGTGCCAGCAGCGCGCTGACCCCAGACAGATTGACTAATGAAAAACTGTTTTTT
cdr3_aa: CASSALTPDRLTNEKLFF

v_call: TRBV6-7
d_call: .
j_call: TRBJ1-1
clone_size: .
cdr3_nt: TGTGCCAGCAAGGACAGTTTGGGGAACACTGAAGCTTTCTTT
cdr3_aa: CASKDSLGNTEAFF

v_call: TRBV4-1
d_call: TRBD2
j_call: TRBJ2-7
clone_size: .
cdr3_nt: TGCGCCAGCAGCCAGGGACTAGCCGGCAACTACGAGCAGTACTTC
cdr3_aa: CASSQGLAGNYEQYF

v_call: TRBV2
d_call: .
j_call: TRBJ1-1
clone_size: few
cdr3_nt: TGTGCCAGCAGTGTGGAGGGAGGCACTGAAGCTTTCTTT
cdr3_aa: CASSVEGGTEAFF

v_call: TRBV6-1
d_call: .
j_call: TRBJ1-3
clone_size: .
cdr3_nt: TGTGCCAGCGGACAGCTCAGAACCTCTGGAAACACCATATATTTT
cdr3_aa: CASGQLRTSGNTIYF

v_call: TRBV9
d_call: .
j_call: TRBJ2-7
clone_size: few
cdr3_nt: TGTGCCAGCAGCCCGACGGGCGGGCCATTCTACGAGCAGTACTTC
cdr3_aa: CASSPTGGPFYEQYF

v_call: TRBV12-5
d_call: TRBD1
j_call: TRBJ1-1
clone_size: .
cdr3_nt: TGTGCTAGTGGTTTGGCAGGGGGCTCGTACACTGAAGCTTTCTTT
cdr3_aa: CASGLAGGSYTEAFF

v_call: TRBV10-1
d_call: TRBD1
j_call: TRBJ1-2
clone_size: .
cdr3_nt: TGCGCCAGCATCACAGACAGGGCCTCCTATGGCTACACCTTC
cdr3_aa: CASITDRASYGYTF

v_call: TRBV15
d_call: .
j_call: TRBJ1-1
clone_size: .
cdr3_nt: TGTGCCACCAGCAGAGTAAATGGGGCAGTTATAGCTTTCTTT
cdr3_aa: CATSRVNGAVIAFF

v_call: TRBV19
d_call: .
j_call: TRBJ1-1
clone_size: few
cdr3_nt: TGTGCCAGTAGTATAGGCGCTCCGAACACTGAAGCTTTCTTT
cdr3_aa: CASSIGAPNTEAFF

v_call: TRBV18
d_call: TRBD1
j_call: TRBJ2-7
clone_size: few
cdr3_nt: TGTGCCAGCTCACGGGACAGGGCCCCCCACCTCTACGAGCAGTACTTC
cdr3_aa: CASSRDRAPHLYEQYF

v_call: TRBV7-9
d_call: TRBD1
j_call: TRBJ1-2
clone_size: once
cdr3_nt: TGTGCCAGCAGCTTAACAGGGGATTTTGGCTACACCTTC
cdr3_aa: CASSLTGDFGYTF

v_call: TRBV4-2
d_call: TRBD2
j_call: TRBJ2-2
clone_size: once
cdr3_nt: TGTGCCAGCAGCCAAGAGGGGCGGGGGGACACCGGGGAGCTGTTTTTT
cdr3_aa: CASSQEGRGDTGELFF

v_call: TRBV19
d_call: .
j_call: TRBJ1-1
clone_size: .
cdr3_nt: TGTGCCAGCCCCCACCCGGGGGTGAACACTGAAGCTTTCTTT
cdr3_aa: CASPHPGVNTEAFF

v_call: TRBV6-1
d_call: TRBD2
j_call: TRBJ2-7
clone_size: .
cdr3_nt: TGTGCCAGCAGTGAAGGGGGGACTAGCTTGTACGAGCAGTACTTC
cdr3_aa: CASSEGGTSLYEQYF

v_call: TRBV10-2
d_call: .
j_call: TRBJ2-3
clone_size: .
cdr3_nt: TGCGCCAGCAGTGAGCCGGGGGGCAACGCAGATACGCAGTATTTT
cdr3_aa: CASSEPGGNADTQYF

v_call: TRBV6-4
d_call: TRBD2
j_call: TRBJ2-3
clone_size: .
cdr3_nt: TGTGCCAGCAGTTTAGCGGGGGGTACAGATACGCAGTATTTT
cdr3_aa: CASSLAGGTDTQYF

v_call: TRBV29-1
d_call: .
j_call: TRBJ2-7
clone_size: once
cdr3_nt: TGCAGCGGGCTGGGTGCGGGCACCTACGAGCAGTACTTC
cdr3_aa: CSGLGAGTYEQYF

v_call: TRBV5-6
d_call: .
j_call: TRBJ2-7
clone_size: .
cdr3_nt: TGTGCCCGGCCTTGGTCCCGGGACATTTCCTACGAGCAGTACTTC
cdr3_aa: CARPWSRDISYEQYF

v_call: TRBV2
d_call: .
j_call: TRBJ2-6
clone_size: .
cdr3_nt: TGTGCCAGAGAAACAGGCTCTGGGGCCAACGTCCTGACTTTC
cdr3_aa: CARETGSGANVLTF

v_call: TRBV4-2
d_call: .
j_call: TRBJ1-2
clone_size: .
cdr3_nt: TGTGCCAGCAGCCAAGAAGTGGGAGCTAACTATGGCTACACCTTC
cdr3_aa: CASSQEVGANYGYTF

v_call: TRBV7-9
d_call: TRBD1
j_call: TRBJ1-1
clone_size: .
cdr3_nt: TGTGCCAGCAGCTCGACTGACCGACAGGGGGCGTATGCTTTCTTT
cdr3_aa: CASSSTDRQGAYAFF

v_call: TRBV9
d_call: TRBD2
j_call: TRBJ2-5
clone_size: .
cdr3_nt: TGTGCCAGCAGCCCGGGGGGATGGGAGACCCAGTACTTC
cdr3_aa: CASSPGGWETQYF

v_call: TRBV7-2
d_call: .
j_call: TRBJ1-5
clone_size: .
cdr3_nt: TGTGCCAGCAGCTTATTTGGGCAGGGCTATCAGCCCCAGCATTTT
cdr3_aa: CASSLFGQGYQPQHF

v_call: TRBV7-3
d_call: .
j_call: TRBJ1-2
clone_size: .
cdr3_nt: TGTGCCAGCAGCCTCGGACAATACTATGGCTACACCTTC
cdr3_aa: CASSLGQYYGYTF

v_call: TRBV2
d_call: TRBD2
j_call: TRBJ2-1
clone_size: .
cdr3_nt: TGTGCCAGCAGGCTTAGACTAGCGGGGGACAATGAGCAGTTCTTC
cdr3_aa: CASRLRLAGDNEQFF

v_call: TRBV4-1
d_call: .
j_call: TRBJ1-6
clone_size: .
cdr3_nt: TGCGCCAGCAGCCAAGTTTTGGCAGGGGCGCAAAATTCACCCCTCCACTTT
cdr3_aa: CASSQVLAGAQNSPLHF

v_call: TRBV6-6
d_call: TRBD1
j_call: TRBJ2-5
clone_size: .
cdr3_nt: TGTGCCAGTTTACAGGGGTACCAAGAGACCCAGTACTTC
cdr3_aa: CASLQGYQETQYF